Each of the 10 T cell receptor beta chains below was sequenced from the same sample in a study of cytomegalovirus exposure and HLA in healthy donors. 13 Jbeta primers and 60 Vbeta primers were used for the PCR. TCRdb keeps only in-frame clones here, not all; method: immunoSEQ multiplex PCR. Among 110,000 or so clones, less than 85% were seen once, and the ten largest hold 7.5% to 9%. The sequenced sample was PBMCs. The receptors here all came from a man in his forties or fifties in good health and CMV-seropositive.

The chain joins TRBV29-1 to TRBJ1-2; D is possibly TRBD1 (5 bases). V lost 0 bases, J lost 6 bases, and 14 bases lay in between. This CDR3 comprises 14 residues. Germline lookup yields CDR1 SQVTM and CDR2 ANQGSEA. The CDR3: CSVEENEGVDGYTF. The DNA for the CDR3 is TGCAGCGTTGAAGAAAATGAAGGGGTGGATGGCTACACCTTC.

The chain links TRBV10-3 to TRBJ2-7; D remains unclear. This CDR3 is 15 amino acids long. Looked up from germline, CDR1 is ENHRY and CDR2 is SYGVKD. V lost 4 bases, J lost 4 bases, and 17 bases lay in between. The CDR3 region is CAISGSEIRAYEQYF. Written as DNA, the CDR3 is TGTGCCATCAGTGGTTCGGAGATAAGAGCTTACGAGCAGTACTTC.

This clone is categorized as medium-sized. The chain has TRBV5-5 and TRBJ2-1; 8 positions match TRBD2. With 3 bases clipped from V and 3 bases from J, the junction kept 2 bases outside the gene matches. Germline-derived CDR1 and CDR2 are SGHKS and YYEKEE (reference sequence). The CDR3 loop spans 14 amino acids. CDR3 DNA sequence: TGTGCCAGCAGCTCACTAGCGGACTACAATGAGCAGTTCTTC. Its protein is CASSSLADYNEQFF.

This chain's CDR3 is CASSPLAGGADTQYF. CDR3 DNA sequence: TGTGCCAGCAGTCCTCTAGCGGGAGGGGCGGATACGCAGTATTTT. The rearrangement uses TRBV6-4 and TRBJ2-3; 12 bases match TRBD2. V lost 5 bases, J lost 6 bases, and 6 bases stayed unmatched. Germline V gene data show CDR1 as MRHNA and CDR2 as SNTAGT. The CDR3 contains 15 residues.

The rearrangement links TRBV7-3 to TRBJ1-6; D is possibly TRBD1 (6 bases). This CDR3 is 18 amino acids long. Germline lookup yields CDR1 SGHTA and CDR2 FQGTGA. V dropped 1 base and J dropped 1 base, with 14 bases sitting between them. CDR3 in DNA: TGTGCCAGCAGCTTAAATGGCAGGGGAATGTCCTATAATTCACCCCTCCACTTT. It yields the protein CASSLNGRGMSYNSPLHF.

V usage is TRBV5-1 and J usage is TRBJ2-3, with 11 bases identical to TRBD2. J lost 8 bases, V lost 4 bases, and 3 bases had no gene match. Germline-derived CDR1 and CDR2 are SGHRS and YFSETQ. The CDR3 is 13 residues long. In nucleotides, the CDR3 is TGCGCCAGCAGCCCCACTAGCGGGAGTACGCAGTATTTT. Its translation is CASSPTSGSTQYF.

The CDR3 sequence is CASSYSLGQGAYEQYF. CDR3 coding DNA: TGTGCCAGCAGTTACTCGTTGGGACAGGGGGCCTACGAGCAGTACTTC. The rearrangement uses TRBV6-5 and TRBJ2-7; TRBD1 agrees at 11 bases. The CDR3 runs to 16 residues. V shed 0 bases and J 2 bases; nucleotides not matched to a gene: 3. CDR1 is MNHEY, CDR2 SVGAGI, per germline.

This clone has just a few counts. The rearrangement uses TRBV4-3 and TRBJ1-2; D perhaps matches TRBD1 (5 bases). Germline V gene lookup returns CDR1 LGHNA and CDR2 YSLEER. Trimming removed 0 bases from V and 10 bases from J, with 18 bases in between. The CDR3 consists of 15 residues. The CDR3 DNA is TGCGCCAGCAGCCAAGAAAGGGGCCCGGACCGCGACTACACCTTC. This codes for CASSQERGPDRDYTF.

Of note for this clone: One end of the junction is discordant with germline, which a read error may explain. The rearrangement links TRBV4-3 to TRBJ2-6; tentative D call: TRBD1 (5 bases). In germline, CDR1 is LGHNA, CDR2 YSLEER. This CDR3 has 19 residues. The CDR3 protein is CASSQETVGDSSGANGLTF. The CDR3, as DNA: TGCGCCAGCAGCCAAGAGACTGTCGGCGATAGCTCTGGGGCCAACGGCCTGACTTTC.

V usage is TRBV18 and J usage is TRBJ1-2; 12 bases are a match to TRBD1. The V gene end was trimmed by 5 bases and the J gene end by 3 bases; junction bases not matched to a gene: 10. CDR1 is KGHSH and CDR2 is LQKENI in the germline V gene. CDR3 size: 17 residues. The CDR3 sequence: CASSTYSGQGADYGYTF. CDR3 bases: TGTGCCAGCTCAACCTACTCGGGACAGGGGGCGGACTATGGCTACACCTTC.